The 4 T cell receptor beta chains in this list originate from one sample, sequenced in a study of OX40 agonist ivuxolimab in advanced cancers. The library was prepared using the immunoSEQ multiplex PCR assay. The immuneACCESS repertoire file appears here via TCRdb, limited to in-frame rearrangements. These files lack a portion of the clones; in checked studies, under half of the deficit traces to unresolved V genes, and the cause of the others is not known. The sample table lists about 46,000 clones, about 87% of them with a count of one. About 11% of the sample is taken by the ten largest. The specimen was CD4+ or CD8+ T cells sorted from blood, collected in a trial of the OX40 agonist ivuxolimab. These receptors were collected from an adult with an advanced solid tumor such as melanoma, head and neck, liver or kidney cancer.

The gene calls are TRBV9 and TRBJ1-3, with 9 bases aligning to TRBD1. The V gene's germline CDR1 is SGDLS and CDR2 YYNGEE. The CDR3 runs 15 residues. J lost 1 base, V lost 3 bases, and 2 bases had no gene match. The CDR3 sequence is CASSDDRGSGNTIYF. The CDR3 coding sequence is TGTGCCAGCAGCGACGACAGGGGGTCTGGAAACACCATATATTTT.

This chain uses TRBV9 with TRBJ2-2, with D maybe TRBD2 (6 bases). V dropped 4 bases and J dropped 4 bases, with 14 bases sitting between them. The CDR3 extends over 15 amino acids. Germline CDR1 and CDR2: SGDLS and YYNGEE. The CDR3 sequence: CASSTRDGGTGELFF. The CDR3, as DNA: TGTGCCAGCAGCACCCGGGACGGGGGCACCGGGGAGCTGTTTTTT.

This clone was observed a single time. The V and J genes are TRBV9 and TRBJ2-2, with D unclear. The ends were cut back, 1 base at V and 0 bases at J, with 10 bases in the middle. The CDR3 sequence is 16 residues long. Germline lookup yields CDR1 SGDLS and CDR2 YYNGEE. This chain's CDR3 is CASSVSEIPNTGELFF. The CDR3 nucleotides are TGTGCCAGCAGCGTAAGTGAGATACCGAACACCGGGGAGCTGTTTTTT.

This chain links TRBV2 with TRBJ2-7; tentatively, D is TRBD2 (6 bases). The CDR3 extends over 13 amino acids. V shed 11 bases and J shed 3 bases, with 17 bases lying between them. Germline V lookup: CDR1 SNHLY, CDR2 FYNNEI. The CDR3 loop is CAGFPGLHYEQYF. The CDR3 coding sequence is TGTGCCGGCTTCCCGGGACTTCACTACGAGCAGTACTTC.